This TCR beta chain came from a study of PD-1 blockade in classical Hodgkin lymphoma. Overall study results and limits: Diminished baseline TCR diversity has been reported in newly diagnosed patients relative to healthy donors.

This CDR3 spans 14 amino acids. In germline, CDR1 is SGHRS, CDR2 YFSETQ. The V and J ends lost 2 bases and 4 bases, in that order; junction bases with no gene match: 4. Comments on this clone: What it binds is not known.

Profiled with immunoSEQ multiplex PCR; TCRdb holds only in-frame clones, not every one. The table lists approximately 70,000 clones, roughly 93% of them singletons. Stated time point: newly diagnosed, previously untreated cHL patient sample. Researchers used newly diagnosed, untreated classical Hodgkin lymphoma PBMCs for comparison. The clonotype originates from a human donor with classical Hodgkin lymphoma. V gene TRBV5-1 combines with J gene TRBJ1-1; TRBD1 agrees at 8 bases. Sample: peripheral blood mononuclear cells (PBMCs). CDR3 sequence reads: CASSLEDRATEAFF. The CDR3 DNA reads TGCGCCAGCAGCTTAGAGGACAGGGCCACTGAAGCTTTCTTT.